Described below is a single TCR beta chain sequence and its context. The germline V gene has CDR1 SGHTA and CDR2 FQGNSA. CDR3 length: 14 amino acids. The J segment lost 5 bases and the V segment lost 8 bases, leaving 9 bases of the junction unmatched. The data were taken from a study of blood T cell repertoires in COVID-19. Study context: Italy, Spain and the United States were the sources of the convalescent and acute COVID-19 samples. The cDNA or gDNA used as material had been derived from T cells, B-cell-depleted T cells, or PBMCs.

Seattle enrolled patients during active infection and tracked them longitudinally. Authors' data handling: Reference gene primer amplification in the assay estimated nucleated cell counts. Libraries were prepared by immunoSEQ multiplex PCR; TCRdb keeps only in-frame clonotypes and omits some of them. V, J and clone size are taken as reported in that table, and D and trimming were inferred from the DNA itself. Of approximately 210,000 clones in the sample, around 84% were seen once. The receptor's source is a man over 45 with COVID-19, enrolled during active disease. Sequences were obtained from peripheral blood. The chain has TRBV7-2 and TRBJ2-3, with TRBD2 matching over 8 bases. This CDR3 is CASEAGGFRDTQYF. The DNA for the CDR3 is TGTGCCAGCGAGGCGGGGGGCTTCAGAGATACGCAGTATTTT.